The sequence of this T cell receptor (beta chain) was determined in a study of patients and donors after allogeneic stem cell transplantation. V was cut by 4 bases and J by 6 bases, with 13 bases left in between. The CDR3 is made up of 15 amino acids. TCRdb reprocessed the RT-PCR reads via MiXCR and lists one record per CDR3 protein. The data show hundreds of thousands of distinct CDR3 sequences, 16% seen once. The TCR comes from a human donor who was either an allogeneic HSCT recipient or a stem cell or donor lymphocyte infusion donor (not recorded which). It is not recorded whose cells these are; they may come from a transplant donor. Sequenced sample: blood, either unsorted or a sorted T cell fraction (not recorded which). V is TRBV12-3 or TRBV12-4 and J is TRBJ1-6; a weak D match, TRBD1 (6 bases). The CDR3 loop reads CASSSLTGANSPLHF. The CDR3 DNA sequence: TGTGCCAGCAGTTCCTTGACAGGTGCTAATTCACCCCTCCACTTT.